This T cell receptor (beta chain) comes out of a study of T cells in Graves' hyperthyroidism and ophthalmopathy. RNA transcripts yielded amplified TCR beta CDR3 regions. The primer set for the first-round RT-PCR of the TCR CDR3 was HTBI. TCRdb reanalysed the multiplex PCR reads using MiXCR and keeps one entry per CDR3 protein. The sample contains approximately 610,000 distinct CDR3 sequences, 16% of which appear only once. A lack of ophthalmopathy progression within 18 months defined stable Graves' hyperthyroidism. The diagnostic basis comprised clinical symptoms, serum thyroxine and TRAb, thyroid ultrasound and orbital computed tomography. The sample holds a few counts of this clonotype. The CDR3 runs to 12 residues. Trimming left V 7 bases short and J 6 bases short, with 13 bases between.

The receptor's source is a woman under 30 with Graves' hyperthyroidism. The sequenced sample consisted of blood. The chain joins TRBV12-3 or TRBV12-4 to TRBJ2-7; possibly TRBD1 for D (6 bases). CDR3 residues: CASMGAQLEQYF. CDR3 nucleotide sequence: TGTGCCAGCATGGGGGCGCAACTCGAGCAGTACTTC.